The 31 T cell receptor beta chains reported below all come from one sample, sequenced in a study of cytomegalovirus exposure and HLA in healthy donors. PCR primers comprised 60 Vbeta and 13 Jbeta primers. The repertoire was sequenced with immunoSEQ multiplex PCR; TCRdb's copy has only in-frame clones and lacks some. The profile shows over 95,000 clones, 60% to 85% of them singletons. Sequencing used PBMCs. The receptors shown here come from a female donor in good health and CMV-seronegative.

The chain employs TRBV29-1 and TRBJ1-1; the D is unclear. CDR3 length equals 12 residues. V was pared by 5 bases and J by 1 base, with 8 bases between. CDR1 SQVTM and CDR2 ANQGSEA come from the germline V gene. CDR3 bases: TGCAGCGTTAGGGCGGGGAACACTGAAGCTTTCTTT. The encoded protein is CSVRAGNTEAFF.

The chain employs TRBV9 and TRBJ1-1; TRBD1 matches at 7 bases. Germline CDR1 is SGDLS and CDR2 is YYNGEE. The CDR3 totals 16 residues. V was pared by 7 bases and J by 6 bases, with 18 bases of the junction left unmatched. The CDR3 DNA sequence: TGTGCCAGCGGGGACATTTCGAGATATCAGGGGGCTGAAGCTTTCTTT. It is translated as CASGDISRYQGAEAFF. Combining the CDR3 with reference TRBV9 and TRBJ1-1 gives the whole variable domain DSGVTQTPKHLITATGQRVTLRCSPRSGDLSVYWYQQSLDQGLQFLIQYYNGEERAKGNILERFSAQQFPDLHSELNLSSLELGDSALYFCASGDISRYQGAEAFFGQGTRLTVV.

This chain uses TRBV30 with TRBJ1-6; a weak D match, TRBD1 (5 bases). V lost 1 base and J 7 bases, leaving 11 bases between the germline ends. The CDR3 runs to 14 residues. Germline assignment: CDR1 GTSNPN and CDR2 SVGIG (reference sequence). This CDR3 is CAWSALGGNSPLHF. The CDR3 DNA is TGTGCCTGGAGTGCATTGGGGGGGAATTCACCCCTCCACTTT.

This chain joins TRBV9 and TRBJ2-3; 8 nucleotides line up with TRBD2. This CDR3 has 16 residues. Germline-derived CDR1 and CDR2 are SGDLS and YYNGEE. V shed 0 bases, J shed 1 base, and the junction held 4 bases outside the gene matches. This CDR3 is CASSVDLRGGTDTQYF. DNA for the CDR3: TGTGCCAGCAGCGTAGATTTGCGGGGGGGCACAGATACGCAGTATTTT.

The chain joins TRBV15 to TRBJ2-5, with a possible D match to TRBD1 (7 bases). Trimming removed 1 base from V and 5 bases from J, with 8 bases in between. CDR1 is LNHNV, CDR2 YYDKDF, per germline (reference sequence). This CDR3 has 13 residues. The CDR3 sequence: CATSRAGGETQYF. The DNA for the CDR3 is TGTGCCACCAGCAGAGCAGGGGGGGAGACCCAGTACTTC.

This chain links TRBV19 with TRBJ1-2, with TRBD1 identical over 7 bases. This CDR3 comprises 18 residues. V shed 5 bases, J shed 3 bases, and the junction held 18 bases outside the gene matches. Germline values: CDR1 LNHDA, CDR2 SQIVND (reference sequence). The CDR3 bases are TGTGCCAGTAGTTCCTCACTACGCCGGGGCAGGGGGGACTATGGCTACACCTTC. It encodes CASSSSLRRGRGDYGYTF.

This clone was detected only once. V gene TRBV28 combines with J gene TRBJ2-7, with D possibly TRBD2 on 6 matching bases. Trimming shortened V by 7 bases and J by 2 bases, and 18 bases separated the two germline ends. From germline, CDR1 is MDHEN and CDR2 SYDVKM. The CDR3 contains 15 residues. CDR3 in amino acids: CASTRPTGGAYEQYF. DNA for the CDR3: TGTGCCAGCACCCGCCCCACCGGGGGAGCCTACGAGCAGTACTTC.

This chain connects TRBV19 to TRBJ1-4; a weak D match, TRBD1 (6 bases). The CDR3 length is 17 residues. Germline V gene data show CDR1 as LNHDA and CDR2 as SQIVND (reference sequence). Trimming stripped 4 bases from V and 4 bases from J, with 19 bases between. The CDR3: CASSTQGVGTFNEKLFF. DNA for the CDR3: TGTGCCAGTAGTACGCAAGGGGTCGGGACATTTAATGAAAAACTGTTTTTT.

The chain joins TRBV2 to TRBJ1-6; D is possibly TRBD1 (6 bases). With 6 bases removed from V and 6 bases from J, the gap between germline ends came to 18 bases. The CDR3 is 16 residues long. The germline CDR1 and CDR2 sequences are SNHLY and FYNNEI. CDR3 residues: CASSGSRAQGNSPLHF. The CDR3 DNA reads as TGTGCCAGCAGCGGCTCCAGGGCACAGGGTAATTCACCCCTCCACTTT.

The count of this clone is one. The chain recombines TRBV5-1 with TRBJ1-2, with 7 positions matching TRBD1. Germline values: CDR1 SGHRS, CDR2 YFSETQ. The CDR3 consists of 14 residues. The V gene end was trimmed by 6 bases and the J gene end by 2 bases; junction bases not matched to a gene: 7. CDR3 bases: TGCGCCAGCACCAAAGTGGGACAGAACTATGGCTACACCTTC. This encodes CASTKVGQNYGYTF.

The chain couples TRBV18 to TRBJ2-7; TRBD2 aligns across 11 bases. Trimming removed 3 bases from V and 0 bases from J; junction bases left unmatched: 10. The germline gives CDR1 KGHSH, CDR2 LQKENI. This CDR3 has 18 residues. The CDR3 bases are TGTGCCAGCTCACCTATCCTCTTGACTAGCGGGACCTCCTACGAGCAGTACTTC. As protein: CASSPILLTSGTSYEQYF.

V is TRBV13 and J is TRBJ2-1, with TRBD1 matching 7 bases. The J segment lost 6 bases and the V segment lost 5 bases, leaving 13 bases of the junction unmatched. Germline V CDR1 and CDR2: PRHDT, FYEKMQ (reference sequence). The CDR3 covers 16 residues. The CDR3 here is CASSPATTGTSNEQFF. The CDR3 nucleotides are TGTGCCAGCAGCCCCGCCACGACAGGGACGAGCAATGAGCAGTTCTTC.

J is TRBJ1-3 and V is TRBV19; 7 bases are a match to TRBD1. The germline gives CDR1 LNHDA, CDR2 SQIVND (reference sequence). V lost 5 bases, J lost 5 bases, and 3 bases stayed unmatched. The CDR3 extends over 13 amino acids. The CDR3 coding sequence is TGTGCCAGTAGTTTGGGACAGAGAAACACCATATATTTT. It specifies CASSLGQRNTIYF. Using reference TRBV19 and TRBJ1-3 for the parts outside the CDR3, the full variable domain is DGGITQSPKYLFRKEGQNVTLSCEQNLNHDAMYWYRQDPGQGLRLIYYSQIVNDFQKGDIAEGYSVSREKKESFPLTVTSAQKNPTAFYLCASSLGQRNTIYFGEGSWLTVV.

This clone was counted only a few times. This sequence joins TRBV4-2 and TRBJ1-4; 9 positions match TRBD1. With 1 base clipped from V and 5 bases from J, the junction kept 11 bases outside the gene matches. The germline V gene encodes CDR1 LGHNA and CDR2 YNFKEQ. This CDR3 is 18 amino acids long. Here the CDR3 DNA reads TGTGCCAGCAGCCAAGTCTTATGGGGGGACAGGGTCAATGAAAAACTGTTTTTT. Encoded protein: CASSQVLWGDRVNEKLFF.

A few counts support this clone. The chain uses TRBV5-4 and TRBJ1-5; D may be TRBD1 (5 bases). The V gene lost 1 base and the J gene lost 6 bases, with 5 bases spanning the gap. This CDR3 spans 12 amino acids. CDR1 is SGHNT, CDR2 YYREEE, per germline (reference sequence). CDR3 sequence (DNA): TGTGCCAGCAGCTTGCAGGGTCAGCCCCAGCATTTT. Amino acids: CASSLQGQPQHF.

The genes are TRBV7-2 and TRBJ1-5; D is ambiguous. Trimming took 5 bases from V and 3 from J, leaving 5 bases between them. CDR1 is SGHTA, CDR2 FQGNSA, per germline. The CDR3 contains 12 residues. The chain's CDR3 is CASSPFNQPQHF. CDR3 bases: TGTGCCAGCAGCCCCTTCAATCAGCCCCAGCATTTT.

This chain links TRBV27 with TRBJ2-7; 11 bases map to TRBD2. This CDR3 contains 16 residues. CDR1 and CDR2 (germline): MNHEY, SMNVEV (reference sequence). V shed 7 bases and J 2 bases; nucleotides not matched to a gene: 10. The CDR3 DNA sequence: TGTGCCAGCATTTCAACCGGGACTAGCGGCACCTACGAGCAGTACTTC. Protein sequence: CASISTGTSGTYEQYF.

The V call is TRBV7-9, the J call TRBJ1-1; 7 bases map to TRBD1. Germline CDR1 SEHNR, CDR2 FQNEAQ (reference sequence). The length of the CDR3 is 15 residues. The V segment lost 1 base and the J segment 1 base; nucleotides outside the gene matches: 3. Written as DNA, the CDR3 is TGTGCCAGCAGCTTAGAGGGGACAGAGAACACTGAAGCTTTCTTT. Amino acid sequence: CASSLEGTENTEAFF.

The chain combines TRBV30 with TRBJ1-2; D possibly corresponds to TRBD1 (5 bases). V was trimmed by 0 bases and J by 8 bases, leaving 10 bases between them. CDR3 size: 12 residues. Germline CDR1 is GTSNPN and CDR2 is SVGIG (reference sequence). The CDR3 DNA follows: TGTGCCTGGAGTGTAACGGGGGTAGGCTACACCTTC. Translating gives CAWSVTGVGYTF.

The chain joins TRBV6-1 to TRBJ1-2; D ambiguous. The germline V gene encodes CDR1 MNHNS and CDR2 SASEGT. The CDR3 sequence is 12 residues long. Trimming stripped 9 bases from V and 5 bases from J, with 13 bases between. In DNA form, the CDR3 reads TGTGCCAGACGATGGGCCTCATATGGCTACACCTTC. Protein: CARRWASYGYTF.

This clone was observed once. The genes are TRBV5-1 and TRBJ2-3; D is perhaps TRBD2 (7 bases). The CDR3 covers 13 residues. The germline V gene encodes CDR1 SGHRS and CDR2 YFSETQ. Deletions cut 5 bases from V and 4 bases from J, with 11 bases between. CDR3 nucleotides: TGCGCCAGCAGGACGGGGGGCTCAGATACGCAGTATTTT. Its protein is CASRTGGSDTQYF.

The rearrangement uses TRBV6-1 and TRBJ2-3; TRBD2 matches at 9 bases. After removal of 4 bases from V and 2 bases from J, the junction contained 7 bases not matched to a gene. The CDR3 consists of 16 residues. Looked up from germline, CDR1 is MNHNS and CDR2 is SASEGT. Here the CDR3 reads CASSAGAGGTTDTQYF. CDR3 bases: TGTGCCAGCAGTGCAGGAGCGGGGGGCACCACAGATACGCAGTATTTT.

The chain employs TRBV10-3 and TRBJ2-7; 7 bases align to TRBD1. The CDR3 has 14 amino acids. The junction had 10 bases not matched to a gene; V was cut back by 11 bases and J by 0 bases. Germline V gene lookup returns CDR1 ENHRY and CDR2 SYGVKD. The chain's CDR3 is CALSDRASSYEQYF. The CDR3 coding sequence is TGTGCCTTATCCGACAGGGCTAGCTCCTACGAGCAGTACTTC.

This clone was seen a handful of times. V is TRBV4-1 and J is TRBJ2-7; a weak D match, TRBD1 (6 bases). Trimming cost V 3 bases and J 7 bases, with 13 bases left between them. This CDR3 spans 13 amino acids. Germline loops: CDR1 MGHRA, CDR2 YSYEKL. The CDR3 protein is CASSQDTGWEQYF. The CDR3 DNA reads as TGCGCCAGCAGCCAGGATACAGGGTGGGAGCAGTACTTC.

This clone was seen a few times. This sequence joins TRBV6-6 and TRBJ1-6; D uncertain. V dropped 3 bases and J dropped 8 bases, with 5 bases sitting between them. Germline CDR1 reads MNHNY; CDR2 reads SVGAGI (reference sequence). The CDR3 totals 12 residues. CDR3 sequence: CASSYQYSPLHF. In DNA, the CDR3 is TGTGCCAGCAGTTATCAATATTCACCCCTCCACTTT.

The chain has TRBV23-1 and TRBJ2-7; D unclear. TRBV23-1 is an ORF, with its function uncertain. The CDR3 extends over 16 amino acids. The germline V and J ends were trimmed by 3 bases and 2 bases, with 17 bases remaining between them. CDR3 nucleotide sequence: TGCGCCAGCAGTCAGGCCGAGAGGCGTACCACCTACGAGCAGTACTTC. Amino acids: CASSQAERRTTYEQYF.

The genes are TRBV30 and TRBJ2-1; TRBD2 might be the D (6 bases). Germline CDR1 reads GTSNPN; CDR2 reads SVGIG (reference sequence). This CDR3 comprises 16 residues. V lost 5 bases, J lost 0 bases, and 17 bases lay in between. CDR3 nucleotides: TGTGCCTGGGGGAAACCGGGACTCGACTCCTACAATGAGCAGTTCTTC. Its translation: CAWGKPGLDSYNEQFF.

The chain combines TRBV7-8 with TRBJ1-1, with a weak D call TRBD1 (6 bases). Germline V gives CDR1 SGHVS, CDR2 FQNEAQ. The CDR3 covers 16 residues. Trimming removed 5 bases at V and 4 bases at J, with 20 bases between. The CDR3, as DNA: TGTGCCAGCAGCCCAGGGGCCGACCCGAGTAGCACTGAAGCTTTCTTT. Residues: CASSPGADPSSTEAFF.

V and J are TRBV9 and TRBJ2-5; 7 bases map to TRBD2. The CDR3 consists of 15 residues. The ends lost 0 bases at V and 3 bases at J; junction bases unmatched: 5. Germline V lookup: CDR1 SGDLS, CDR2 YYNGEE. DNA of the CDR3: TGTGCCAGCAGCGTAGCGGCGGGGGAAAAAGAGACCCAGTACTTC. Translation gives CASSVAAGEKETQYF.

This chain joins TRBV7-8 and TRBJ2-7; 7 bases are a match to TRBD1. The CDR3 runs to 16 residues. V lost 1 base and J lost 1; bases outside the gene matches: 7. The germline V gene encodes CDR1 SGHVS and CDR2 FQNEAQ. The CDR3 loop is CASSLVVGGSSYEQYF. The DNA of the CDR3 is TGTGCCAGCAGCTTAGTAGTAGGGGGCAGTTCCTACGAGCAGTACTTC.

The rearrangement joins TRBV21-1 to TRBJ1-1. TRBV21-1 has pseudogene status. This CDR3 comprises 13 residues. CDR3 bases: TGTGCCAGCAGCAATACTCCGAACACTGAAGCTTTCTTT. Protein product: CASSNTPNTEAFF.